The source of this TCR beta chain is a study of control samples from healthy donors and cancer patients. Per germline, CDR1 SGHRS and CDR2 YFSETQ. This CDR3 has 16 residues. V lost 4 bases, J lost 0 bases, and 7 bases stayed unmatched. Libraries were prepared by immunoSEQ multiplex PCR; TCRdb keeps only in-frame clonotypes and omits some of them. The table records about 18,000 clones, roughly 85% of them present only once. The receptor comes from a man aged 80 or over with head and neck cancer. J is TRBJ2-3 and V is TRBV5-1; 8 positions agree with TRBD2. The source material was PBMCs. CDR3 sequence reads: CASSGRGGGSTDTQYF. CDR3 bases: TGCGCCAGCAGCGGTAGGGGCGGGGGGAGCACAGATACGCAGTATTTT.